The clone carrying this T cell receptor beta chain turned up a few times. Its target is unknown. The PCR used 60 Vbeta and 13 Jbeta primers. Some clones are missing from TCRdb's copy, which holds only in-frame ones; the method was immunoSEQ multiplex PCR. The sample yields roughly 180,000 clones, about three quarters seen once. This specimen comes from a study of cytomegalovirus exposure and HLA in healthy donors. The overall study: For the approximately 420 genotyped donors, 75% to 90% fell within the Caucasian-associated ancestry cluster. The study's findings and limits: The study put around 180 TCR beta chains on its list as cytomegalovirus-associated. Later findings reportedly placed an Asian-associated ancestry cluster below the roughly 700-donor mean for N-insertions.

CDR3 length equals 15 residues. The junction had 11 bases not matched to a gene; V was cut back by 5 bases and J by 7 bases. Germline loops: CDR1 SGHDT, CDR2 YYEEEE. The clonotype originates from a female donor in good health and CMV-seronegative. What was sequenced was PBMCs. The rearrangement uses TRBV5-6 and TRBJ2-2, with TRBD1 matching 7 bases. The CDR3 coding sequence is TGTGCCAGCAGTCACCCGACAGGGCTGGGCGGGGAGCTGTTTTTT. This sequence encodes CASSHPTGLGGELFF.